The present TCR beta chain was sequenced within a study of T-cell reconstitution after alpha-beta-depleted transplantation in children. Remarks on this clonotype: Its antigen remains unidentified.

Preparing the TCRbeta library involved the use of unique molecular identifiers. TCRdb analysed the PCR reads with MiXCR anew, one entry per CDR3 protein. Altogether a few hundred thousand distinct CDR3 sequences are present, 10% to 15% being singletons, with the ten largest covering roughly 2.3%. Findings of the study overall: As was reported, about two months after transplant, alpha-beta T cells came from several hundred expanded graft clones. T-cell numbers and diversity, one year after transplant, stemmed largely from T cells that were newly produced.

The CDR3 runs to 14 residues. Germline V gene lookup returns CDR1 ENHRY and CDR2 SYGVKD. V lost 2 bases, J lost 2 bases, and 9 bases lay in between. The receptor was isolated from a male patient younger than 18 who had a stem cell transplant for acute myeloid leukemia, so the T cells may come from the graft donor. Sequences were derived from PBMCs, mostly from graft donor cells, sampled 360 days after TCRalphabeta/CD19-depleted stem cell transplant. V and J are TRBV10-3 and TRBJ2-5, with D perhaps TRBD2 (5 bases). The CDR3 loop reads CAISEEDSQETQYF. The CDR3, as DNA: TGTGCCATCAGTGAGGAGGACTCTCAAGAGACCCAGTACTTC.